A single T cell receptor (beta chain) is shown here with its context. Its antigen is not known. The source of the sample is a study of response to subunit inactivated influenza vaccine. Study outcomes and limitations: It was the authors' suggestion that each seasonal influenza vaccination recruits few new T cells.

The J segment lost 0 bases and the V segment lost 7 bases, leaving 4 bases of the junction unmatched. Germline V gives CDR1 KGHDR, CDR2 SFDVKD. The CDR3 contains 14 residues. From the RT-PCR reads, TCRdb called clonotypes with MiXCR, one entry per CDR3 protein. The repertoire holds about 800,000 distinct CDR3 sequences, around 20% seen once, with around 9.6% in the top ten. Sequencing used PBMCs from blood, obtained approximately 5 days after vaccination. The origin of this receptor is a man aged 45-60 years who received an inactivated influenza vaccine. The chain links TRBV24-1 to TRBJ1-1; 7 nucleotides line up with TRBD1. The CDR3 is CATSQTGMNTEAFF. DNA for the CDR3: TGTGCCACCAGCCAGACAGGGATGAACACTGAAGCTTTCTTT.